This TCR beta chain emerged from a study of T cell responses to AZD1222 COVID-19 vaccine. Study-wide findings and caveats: Repertoire samples came only from after the peak T cell response. The study found Spike-specific TCR breadth and depth rose after two AZD1222 doses. Clonal diversity was possibly underestimated, and white British individuals and females predominated among donors.

CDR1 and CDR2 (germline): SGHTS, YDEGEE. V was cut by 4 bases and J by 3 bases, with 7 bases left in between. This CDR3 has 12 amino acids. Remarks on this clone: The antigen is unknown.

Profiled with immunoSEQ multiplex PCR; TCRdb holds only in-frame clones, not every one. The data hold 110,000 or so clones, with 88% observed a single time. Some second doses came at about 4 weeks and others at about 12 weeks; these were pooled. The sequence was obtained from an adult who received the AZD1222 COVID-19 vaccine. V and J are TRBV5-8 and TRBJ1-1; the D is unclear. The sample in question was peripheral blood, obtained 28 days after the second AZD1222 dose. CDR3 amino acids: CASSRLYTEAFF. CDR3 nucleotides: TGTGCCAGCAGCCGACTTTACACTGAAGCTTTCTTT.